This T cell receptor (beta chain) came from a study of shared clonotypes between healthy human individuals (dated by TCRdb to 2018 to 2020). The study in broad terms: The cohort comprised two women and a few men aged 18 to 49 years. Per donor, three plates each were used for CD4 naive and CD4 memory, two for CD8 naive, and one for CD8 memory. Blood TCR repertoires of roughly 5 healthy adults were deeply sequenced to estimate repertoire size and the extent of clonotype sharing between individuals. Libraries were prepared and TCR repertoires were sequenced by different laboratories using diverse techniques, in order to increase sequencing depth and limit assay-specific biases. Each donor's leukapheresis produced roughly between roughly 0.9 and 9 billion PBMCs. Study-wide findings and limitations: When a handful of donors were compared, the shared fraction of clonotypes was 5% to 6.5% for naive CD4, 3.5% to 4% for naive CD8, 2.3% for memory CD4, and 0.4% for memory CD8. Based on pairwise subsampling, the degree of clonotype sharing among donors was expected to be affected by sequencing depth. Compared with non-shared clonotypes, clonotypes shared by all four sorted-subset donors had higher generation probabilities. Larger estimated clonotype richness was generally found for naive subsets than for memory subsets. The small number of donors limited the genetic and exposure-history diversity represented. Sampling was restricted to blood, and TCR repertoires in tissues likely differ from the TCR repertoires found in blood. Even with the large sequencing depth, rarefaction of the sorted-subset datasets indicated that sequencing was incomplete.

CD8 naive samples consisted of CD45RO-negative cells that were positively selected for CCR7, yielding a CD45RA+CCR7+ population without TemRA cells. Donors were healthy HIV-negative adults with no recently reported acute infections or vaccinations. Every donor was a Caucasian adult living in Nashville, Tennessee, USA. Blood was obtained by leukapheresis, after which PBMCs were separated by Ficoll-Histopaque density gradient centrifugation and cryopreserved in liquid nitrogen vapor phase. Purity and quantity of every magnetically sorted T cell population were checked by analytical flow cytometry. Genomic DNA was isolated from each sorted fraction and quantified by UV absorbance on a Nanodrop 2000c. Regarding this clone: Its antigen is unknown. The record has no base qualities; no much larger clone is one base away.

TCR CDR3 regions were amplified from genomic DNA by multiplex PCR using the deep immunoSEQ assay. Extracted genomic DNA from each cell subset was distributed evenly across all wells of several immunoSEQ 96-well plates, and each plate was treated as a replicate. For sorted subsets, each replicate PCR was loaded with about 0.2 ug genomic DNA, equivalent to about 30,000 T cell genomes. Purified libraries were quantified with a Qubit 3.0 fluorometer, sized on a Bioanalyzer 2100, and re-quantified with the KAPA Library Quantification kit. A separate single-read 150-cycle Illumina NextSeq 550 flow cell was used to sequence each immunoSEQ 96-well plate. In the authors' own workflow: Because the immunoSEQ output included only junctional sequences and no quality scores, the filtering could not be the same as the filtering used for full-length reads. To assign V/J genes and CDR3, sequences were annotated against IMGT germline references using PyIR, a Python wrapper for IgBLAST v1.9. Reads with weak V/J assignments (E-value above 1e-6), missing CDR3, stop codons, out-of-frame junctions, or ambiguous translated residues were removed. V3J clonotypes were defined as sequences sharing an identical inferred V gene, J gene, and CDR3 amino acid sequence. Percentage overlap between repertoires was computed as shared unique clonotypes divided by the size of the smaller repertoire. Richness of each repertoire was evaluated using RTK rarefaction, the Chao1 estimator, and Recon v2.1 estimates of unobserved clonotypes. Generation probabilities for all TCRbeta clonotypes obtained by the gDNA method from four donors were computed using OLGA. As stored in TCRdb, this immuneACCESS dataset retains in-frame rearrangements with V and J assigned. A fraction of the clones does not appear; measured against another copy, unresolved V genes explain less than half of the discrepancy, and the remainder lacks a known reason. Clone size and V and J calls were adopted from that table, with D and trimming inferred from the DNA. The sample has about 2,200,000 clones on record, about 93% of them singletons. The ten biggest clones cover roughly 1.7% of the sample.

The CDR3 measures 13 amino acids from cysteine to phenylalanine. Only the CDR3 DNA is retained, 39 bases long and in frame from the first base. The germline V gene encodes CDR1 SGHDT and CDR2 YYEEEE. Relative to germline, V is missing 4 bases and J is missing 5 bases, with 4 bases of the junction outside any gene match. The chain is encoded by TRBV5-6 joined to TRBJ2-7; 9 bases in between match TRBD1. Material for sequencing was naive CD8+ T cells from PBMCs. The cell subset or site tag for this specimen amounts to: CD45RA+CCR7+. The sequence was obtained from a man aged 18 to 35 in good health. Some clones in this sample may be carry-over from other donors' samples. The nucleotides are TGTGCCAGCAGCCCACAGGGGGCCGACGAGCAGTACTTC. It encodes CASSPQGADEQYF.